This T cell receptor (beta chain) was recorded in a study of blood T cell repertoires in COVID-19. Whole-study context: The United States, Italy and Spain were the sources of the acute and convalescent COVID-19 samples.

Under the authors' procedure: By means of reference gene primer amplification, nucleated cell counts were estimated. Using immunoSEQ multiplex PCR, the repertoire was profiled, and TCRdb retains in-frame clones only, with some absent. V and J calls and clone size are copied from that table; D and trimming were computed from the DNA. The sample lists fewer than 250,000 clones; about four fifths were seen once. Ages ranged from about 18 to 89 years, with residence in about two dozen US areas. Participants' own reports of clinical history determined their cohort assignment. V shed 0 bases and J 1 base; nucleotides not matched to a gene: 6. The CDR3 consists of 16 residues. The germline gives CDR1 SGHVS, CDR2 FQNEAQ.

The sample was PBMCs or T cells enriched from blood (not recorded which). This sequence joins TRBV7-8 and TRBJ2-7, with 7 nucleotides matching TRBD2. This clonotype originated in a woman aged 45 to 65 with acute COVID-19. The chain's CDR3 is CASSLAPGTTSYEQYF. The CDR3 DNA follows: TGTGCCAGCAGCTTAGCCCCCGGGACTACTTCCTACGAGCAGTACTTC.